Detailed here is one T cell receptor (beta chain). Its antigen target is currently unknown. No base quality values were provided; no much bigger clone lies one nucleotide off. The data were taken from a study of control samples from healthy donors and cancer patients (dated by TCRdb to the early 2020s). The library was prepared using the immunoSEQ multiplex PCR assay. In its TCRdb copy, this immuneACCESS table keeps in-frame sequences only and misses some clones. Where compared with another copy, unresolved V genes explain less than half of these, and the others have no known cause. This sample holds around 180,000 clones; 88% were observed only once. The ten largest clones add up to about 5.3% of the sample. From V the trimming removes 5 bases and from J it removes 0 bases, while the gene matches leave 9 bases of the junction unaccounted for. From the germline V gene (reference sequence), CDR1 is MNHEY and CDR2 is SMNVEV. Taken from cysteine to phenylalanine, the CDR3 has 17 residues. The sequence is cut down to CDR3 DNA, 51 bases in frame from base 1.

The receptor was derived from a woman aged 25 to 45 in good health. The sample consisted of blood. The rearrangement combines TRBV27 with TRBJ2-7; 11 junctional bases match TRBD2. This receptor has the CDR3 CASSLQFGLAGSYEQYF. The DNA sequence is TGTGCCAGCAGTCTACAATTCGGACTAGCGGGCTCCTACGAGCAGTACTTC.